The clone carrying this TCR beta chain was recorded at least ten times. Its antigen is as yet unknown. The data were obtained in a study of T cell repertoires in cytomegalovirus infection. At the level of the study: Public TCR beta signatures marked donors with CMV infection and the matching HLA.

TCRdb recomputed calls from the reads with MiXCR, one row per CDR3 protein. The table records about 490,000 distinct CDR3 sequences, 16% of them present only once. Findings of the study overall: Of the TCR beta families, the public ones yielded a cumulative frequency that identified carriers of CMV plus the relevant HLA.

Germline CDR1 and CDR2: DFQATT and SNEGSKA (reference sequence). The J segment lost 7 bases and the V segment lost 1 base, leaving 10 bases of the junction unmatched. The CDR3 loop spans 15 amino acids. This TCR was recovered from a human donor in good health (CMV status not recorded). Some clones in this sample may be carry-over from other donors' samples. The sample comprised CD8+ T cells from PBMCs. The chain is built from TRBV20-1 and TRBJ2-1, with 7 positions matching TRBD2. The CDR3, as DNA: TGCAGTGCTAGAGTCGAGGGGAGGGCGGTGAATGAGCAGTTCTTC. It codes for CSARVEGRAVNEQFF.